This TCR beta chain was captured by sequencing in a study of blood T cells in healthy people across ages. The CDR3 is made up of 15 amino acids. The germline gives CDR1 SGDLS, CDR2 YYNGEE. V gave up 0 bases and J gave up 4 bases, with 14 bases separating them. Sample-barcoded 5' priming and a J-beta primer mix drove a second PCR of about 6 to 12 cycles. TCRdb itself ran the 5' RACE reads through MiXCR, one entry per CDR3 protein. The sample contains 1.5 million to 2 million distinct CDR3 sequences, 30% to 40% of which appear only once. This clonotype was observed a few times. Donors were systemically healthy Caucasian individuals from Russia aged about 6 to 100 years. Every sample yielded at least 7 million isolated PBMCs. At least 5 micrograms of total RNA were extracted per sample.

This sequence was found in a woman aged 25 to 39 in good health. Specimen: blood. The chain uses TRBV9 and TRBJ2-7, with D unresolved. The CDR3 sequence is CASSVGPLPGYEQYF. The CDR3 DNA is TGTGCCAGCAGCGTAGGCCCACTACCCGGGTACGAGCAGTACTTC.